This T cell receptor beta chain appears in the sequencing data of a study of CD8+CD57+ T cells in acquired aplastic anemia. Study-wide context: The DNA of sorted CD4+ and CD8+ cells averaged 3.2 ug. Sequencing produced an average of roughly 11 million reads per healthy donor for CD4+ cells.

Findings and limits, study-wide: CD8+ Simpson's diversity showed no significant patient-control difference. Both patients and controls carried the same twenty-nine CD8+ CDR3 sequences.

A remark on this clonotype: Its antigen is not known.

The use of genomic DNA as template underpinned the TCR beta VDJ and CDR3 profiling. TCRdb used MiXCR to reprocess the reads, holding one entry per CDR3 protein. The data contain 190,000 or so distinct CDR3 sequences, roughly 57% of them singletons. The trim removed 6 bases at V and 5 bases at J, leaving 6 bases unmatched. The CDR3 loop spans 13 amino acids. CDR1 and CDR2 (germline): WNHNN, SYGVQD (reference sequence). This receptor was obtained from a human donor in good health. V is TRBV10-1 and J is TRBJ2-7; the match to TRBD1 covers 8 bases. Sequencing input: sorted CD4+, CD8+, or CD8+CD57+ T cells (not recorded which) from PBMCs. The CDR3 sequence: CASSAGGYHEQYF. The CDR3 DNA is TGCGCCAGCAGCGCAGGGGGCTACCACGAGCAGTACTTC.